A selection of T cell receptor beta chains follows, all from one sample in a study of human T cells and chemical hapten exposure. Each CDR3 protein is one row after TCRdb ran MiXCR on the RACE reads. The sample holds around 100,000 distinct CDR3 sequences, about 11% seen once. This specimen consisted of whole blood, obtained in connection with sensitization to the hapten diphenylcyclopropenone (DPC). These receptors were collected from a middle-aged woman with alopecia areata. Some clones in this sample may be carry-over from other donors' samples. Each CDR3 is given with its conserved first and last residue. D genes are given only for firm matches. A row's size may be missing; if present it is once, few, many or a size class.

size	J	D	V	CDR3	DNA
many	TRBJ2-7	-	TRBV6-5	CASSYSAIGLAYEQYF	TGTGCCAGCAGTTACTCGGCCATAGGGTTAGCCTACGAGCAGTACTTC
few	TRBJ2-3	TRBD2	TRBV6-2/TRBV6-3	CASSAGLASSTDTQYF	TGTGCCAGCAGTGCCGGACTAGCGAGCTCCACAGATACGCAGTATTTT
few	TRBJ2-7	TRBD1	TRBV6-2/TRBV6-3	CASTSTGTYEQYF	TGTGCCAGCACCTCGACAGGGACCTACGAGCAGTACTTC
-	TRBJ2-1	TRBD2	TRBV19	CASSDWGTSAYNEQFF	TGTGCCAGTAGTGATTGGGGGACTAGCGCCTACAATGAGCAGTTCTTC
many	TRBJ2-4	-	TRBV7-8	CASRLNRDNIQYF	TGTGCCAGCAGACTAAACCGGGACAACATTCAGTACTTC
many	TRBJ1-4	TRBD1	TRBV7-2	CASSRETGAATNEKLFF	TGTGCCAGCAGCCGAGAGACAGGGGCCGCAACTAATGAAAAACTGTTTTTT
few	TRBJ2-1	TRBD2	TRBV7-2	CASSLGDVRGGREQFF	TGTGCCAGCAGCTTAGGCGATGTGCGGGGGGGCCGTGAGCAGTTCTTC
many	TRBJ2-5	-	TRBV4-2	CASSQVGTGTGQETQYF	TGTGCCAGCAGCCAAGTGGGTACAGGGACGGGGCAAGAGACCCAGTACTTC
-	TRBJ1-1	-	TRBV28	CASRLGTEAFF	TGTGCCAGCAGGTTGGGCACTGAAGCTTTCTTT
few	TRBJ2-7	-	TRBV7-2	CASSLNRVFYEQYF	TGTGCCAGCAGCTTAAACAGGGTCTTCTACGAGCAGTACTTC
few	TRBJ2-1	TRBD2	TRBV6-2/TRBV6-3	CASTEASGGEQFF	TGTGCCAGCACTGAAGCTAGCGGGGGTGAGCAGTTCTTC
few	TRBJ2-3	-	TRBV4-2	CASSQGRVGQDTQYF	TGTGCCAGCAGCCAAGGCAGGGTGGGGCAAGATACGCAGTATTTT
few	TRBJ1-1	-	TRBV2	CASIYGTEAFF	TGTGCCAGCATATATGGCACTGAAGCTTTCTTT
few	TRBJ2-5	TRBD2	TRBV7-2	CASSYIGGAETQYF	TGTGCCAGCAGCTACATCGGGGGGGCAGAGACCCAGTACTTC
-	TRBJ1-2	TRBD1	TRBV5-6	CASSFYGTGDNYGYTF	TGTGCCAGCAGCTTCTATGGGACAGGGGACAACTATGGCTACACCTTC
-	TRBJ2-2	-	TRBV24-1	CATSGGRGNTGELFF	TGTGCCACCAGTGGCGGCAGGGGCAACACCGGGGAGCTGTTTTTT
many	TRBJ2-5	TRBD2	TRBV20-1	CSATWEGLETQYF	TGCAGTGCTACGTGGGAGGGCCTTGAGACCCAGTACTTC
-	TRBJ1-2	-	TRBV6-2/TRBV6-3	CASSPDSLRYGYTF	TGTGCCAGCAGCCCAGACAGTCTTCGCTATGGCTACACCTTC
-	TRBJ1-1	TRBD1	TRBV12-3/TRBV12-4	CASRRGQGTEAFF	TGTGCCAGCAGGAGGGGGCAAGGCACTGAAGCTTTCTTT
-	TRBJ1-1	-	TRBV18	CASSPPGRGLDGEAFF	TGTGCCAGCTCACCACCGGGGCGGGGGCTGGATGGTGAAGCTTTCTTT
few	TRBJ2-7	-	TRBV6-1	CASSEWGYEQYF	TGTGCCAGCAGTGAATGGGGGTACGAGCAGTACTTC
-	TRBJ2-3	TRBD1	TRBV7-2	CASSTRGRVTDTQYF	TGTGCCAGCAGCACCAGGGGGCGCGTGACAGATACGCAGTATTTT
-	TRBJ1-5	-	TRBV5-6	CASSKGAQPQHF	TGTGCCAGCAGCAAGGGAGCACAGCCCCAGCATTTT
few	TRBJ2-3	TRBD1	TRBV29-1	CSVLDRTSTDTQYF	TGCAGCGTTTTGGACAGGACTAGCACAGATACGCAGTATTTT
many	TRBJ2-7	-	TRBV9	CASSPWVGDEQYF	TGTGCCAGCAGTCCGTGGGTGGGCGACGAGCAGTACTTC
many	TRBJ1-1	-	TRBV7-9	CASSIYENTEAFF	TGTGCCAGCAGCATTTACGAGAACACTGAAGCTTTCTTT
-	TRBJ2-7	-	TRBV24-1	CATSDADGPREQYF	TGTGCCACCAGTGACGCGGACGGGCCCCGCGAGCAGTACTTC
few	TRBJ1-6	-	TRBV19	CASSSGPGSSYNSPLHF	TGTGCCAGTAGTTCCGGCCCTGGGAGCTCCTATAATTCACCCCTCCACTTT
many	TRBJ2-7	-	TRBV28	CASSLRDIFSYEQYF	TGTGCCAGCAGTTTACGGGACATCTTCTCCTACGAGCAGTACTTC
-	TRBJ1-1	-	TRBV12-3/TRBV12-4	CASSLRGPEAFF	TGTGCCAGCAGTTTACGAGGTCCTGAAGCTTTCTTT
-	TRBJ1-1	-	TRBV6-1	CASRVSGEVPHTEAFF	TGTGCCAGCAGGGTAAGTGGGGAGGTTCCCCACACTGAAGCTTTCTTT
many	TRBJ2-2	TRBD2	TRBV11-2	CASSLDSGGYTGELFF	TGTGCCAGCAGCTTGGACAGCGGGGGGTACACCGGGGAGCTGTTTTTT
-	TRBJ2-6	TRBD2	TRBV28	CASRTEEGRVNVLTF	TGTGCCAGCAGGACAGAGGAGGGGAGGGTAAACGTCCTGACTTTC
-	TRBJ2-6	-	TRBV27	CASSLYGLSGANVLTF	TGTGCCAGCAGTTTATACGGTCTCTCTGGGGCCAACGTCCTGACTTTC
few	TRBJ1-2	TRBD1	TRBV20-1	CSATDRGDYGYTF	TGCAGTGCTACAGACAGGGGTGACTATGGCTACACCTTC
many	TRBJ2-2	-	TRBV20-1	CSAMPSSKRSGELFF	TGCAGTGCTATGCCGTCGAGTAAGCGGAGCGGGGAGCTGTTTTTT
-	TRBJ2-7	TRBD2	TRBV12-3/TRBV12-4	CASSSGGSSYEQYF	TGTGCCAGCAGTTCGGGCGGGAGCTCCTACGAGCAGTACTTC
many	TRBJ2-6	TRBD1	TRBV29-1	CSVVGQGAGANVLTF	TGCAGCGTTGTGGGACAGGGGGCTGGGGCCAACGTCCTGACTTTC
many	TRBJ1-2	TRBD1	TRBV10-3	CAISEAPGDRVNGYTF	TGTGCCATCAGTGAGGCGCCAGGGGACAGGGTAAATGGCTACACCTTC
-	TRBJ1-6	-	TRBV5-1	CASSFAPPDSPLHF	TGCGCCAGCAGCTTTGCTCCTCCGGATTCACCCCTCCACTTT
-	TRBJ2-1	TRBD2	TRBV6-4	CASSDFLAGYDEQFF	TGTGCCAGCAGTGACTTCCTAGCGGGGTACGATGAGCAGTTCTTC
-	TRBJ2-3	-	TRBV4-3	CASSHPAGSTGDTQYF	TGCGCCAGCAGCCACCCTGCGGGGAGCACAGGAGATACGCAGTATTTT
-	TRBJ2-3	-	TRBV4-2	CASSQDLVGADTQYF	TGTGCCAGCAGCCAAGATCTGGTGGGGGCAGATACGCAGTATTTT
many	TRBJ2-5	-	TRBV7-2	CASSRDIQETQYF	TGTGCCAGCAGCCGGGACATCCAAGAGACCCAGTACTTC